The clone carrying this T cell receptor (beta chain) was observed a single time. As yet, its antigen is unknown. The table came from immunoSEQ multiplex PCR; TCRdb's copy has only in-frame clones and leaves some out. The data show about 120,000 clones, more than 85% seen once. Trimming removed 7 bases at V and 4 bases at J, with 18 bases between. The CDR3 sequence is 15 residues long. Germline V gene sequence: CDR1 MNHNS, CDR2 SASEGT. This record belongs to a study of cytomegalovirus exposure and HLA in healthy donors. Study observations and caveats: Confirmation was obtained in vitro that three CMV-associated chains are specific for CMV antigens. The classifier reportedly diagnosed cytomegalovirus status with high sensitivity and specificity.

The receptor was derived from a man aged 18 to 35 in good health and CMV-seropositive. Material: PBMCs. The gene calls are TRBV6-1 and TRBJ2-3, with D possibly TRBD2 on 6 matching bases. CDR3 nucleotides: TGTGCCAGCACCAAAGGGAACCGGAGGGCAGATACGCAGTATTTT. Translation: CASTKGNRRADTQYF.